The present TCR beta chain was sequenced within a study of shared clonotypes between healthy human individuals. Study-wide points: Sequencing depth was a factor that was expected to affect clonotype sharing among donors. Apart from blood, nothing was sampled; tissue repertoires likely differ. A small donor pool kept down the genetic and exposure-history diversity that was represented.

CD45RA+ naive and CD45RA-negative memory subsets were separated from CD4+ cells. Trimming removed 1 base at V and 5 bases at J, with 17 bases between. The CDR3 is 16 amino acids. CDR1 is SGDLS and CDR2 is YYNGEE in the germline V gene. Details on this clone: The antigen remains unidentified.

Sequencing used immunoSEQ multiplex PCR; TCRdb keeps in-frame clones, though not all of them. The sample records fewer than 3 million clones, around 90% being singletons. The gene calls are TRBV9 and TRBJ2-3, with a weak D call TRBD2 (5 bases). The specimen was naive CD4+ T cells from PBMCs. Subset here: CD45RA+ positively selected. This TCR derives from a man younger than 35 in good health. Some clones in this sample may be carry-over from other donors' samples. CDR3 sequence reads: CASSVSAGRELDTQYF. CDR3 sequence (DNA): TGTGCCAGCAGCGTATCCGCCGGAAGGGAGCTAGATACGCAGTATTTT. The variable domain in full, completed from reference TRBV9 and TRBJ2-3, reads DSGVTQTPKHLITATGQRVTLRCSPRSGDLSVYWYQQSLDQGLQFLIQYYNGEERAKGNILERFSAQQFPDLHSELNLSSLELGDSALYFCASSVSAGRELDTQYFGPGTRLTVL.